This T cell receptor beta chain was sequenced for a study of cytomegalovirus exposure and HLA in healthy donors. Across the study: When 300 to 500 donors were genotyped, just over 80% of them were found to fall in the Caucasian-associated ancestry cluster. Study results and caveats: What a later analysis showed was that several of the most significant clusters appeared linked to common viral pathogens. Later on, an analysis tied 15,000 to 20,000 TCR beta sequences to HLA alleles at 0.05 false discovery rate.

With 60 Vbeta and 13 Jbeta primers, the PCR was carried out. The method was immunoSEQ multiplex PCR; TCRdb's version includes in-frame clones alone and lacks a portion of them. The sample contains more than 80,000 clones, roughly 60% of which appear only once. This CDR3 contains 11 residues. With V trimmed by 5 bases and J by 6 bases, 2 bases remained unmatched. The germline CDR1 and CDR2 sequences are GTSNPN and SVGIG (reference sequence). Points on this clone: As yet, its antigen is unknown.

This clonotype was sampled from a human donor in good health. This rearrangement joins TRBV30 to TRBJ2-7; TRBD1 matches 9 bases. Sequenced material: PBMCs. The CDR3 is CAWGQGTEQYF. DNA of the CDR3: TGTGCCTGGGGACAGGGGACCGAGCAGTACTTC.